The entry below gives a single T cell receptor beta chain sequence along with its context. Its cognate antigen is unknown. This sample stems from a study of early stage breast cancer tumors. Study-wide points: Unsorted bulk genomic DNA sequencing lacked pairing and functional marker data.

The CDR3 has 14 amino acids. V was pared by 4 bases and J by 6 bases, with 13 bases between. The germline V gene encodes CDR1 MNHEY and CDR2 SVGAGI. The method was immunoSEQ multiplex PCR; TCRdb's version includes in-frame clones alone and lacks a portion of them. The table includes tens of thousands of clones, 74% detected once. Sequences were obtained from blood. This chain uses TRBV6-5 with TRBJ2-1, with D possibly being TRBD1 (6 bases). The clonotype was recovered from a person aged 55 to 70 with breast cancer. The CDR3 protein is CASSFRGLLNEQFF. CDR3 sequence (DNA): TGTGCCAGCAGTTTCAGGGGCCTCCTCAATGAGCAGTTCTTC.